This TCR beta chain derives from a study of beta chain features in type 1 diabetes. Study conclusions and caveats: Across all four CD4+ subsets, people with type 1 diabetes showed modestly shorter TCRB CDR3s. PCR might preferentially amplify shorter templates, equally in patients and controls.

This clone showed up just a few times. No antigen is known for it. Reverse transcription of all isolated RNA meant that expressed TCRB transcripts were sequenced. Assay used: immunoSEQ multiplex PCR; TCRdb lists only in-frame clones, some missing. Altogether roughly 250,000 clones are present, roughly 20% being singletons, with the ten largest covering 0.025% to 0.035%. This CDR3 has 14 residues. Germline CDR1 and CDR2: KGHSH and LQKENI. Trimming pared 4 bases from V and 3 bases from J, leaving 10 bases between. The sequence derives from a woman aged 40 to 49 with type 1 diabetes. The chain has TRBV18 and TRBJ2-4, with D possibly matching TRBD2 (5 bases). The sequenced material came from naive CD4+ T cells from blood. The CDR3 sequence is CASSRGLDKNIQYF. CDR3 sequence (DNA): TGTGCCAGCTCACGAGGGTTAGACAAAAACATTCAGTACTTC. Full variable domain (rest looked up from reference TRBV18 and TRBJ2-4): NAGVMQNPRHLVRRRGQEARLRCSPMKGHSHVYWYRQLPEEGLKFMVYLQKENIIDESGMPKERFSAEFPKEGPSILRIQQVVRGDSAAYFCASSRGLDKNIQYFGAGTRLSVL.